This T cell receptor beta chain was found in a study of graft-versus-host responses after intestinal transplantation. About the study: All recipients got anti-thymocyte globulin induction, then tacrolimus and steroids for approximately three years.

Some clones are missing from TCRdb's copy, which holds only in-frame ones; the method was immunoSEQ multiplex PCR. Altogether some 120,000 clones are present, 85% to 95% being singletons, with the ten largest covering over 0.15%. Study findings and constraints: Some GvH clones were seen earlier in gut or blood, suggesting intestinal origin.

As concerns this clone: Its specificity is not known. The same CDR3 arises from other DNA sequences in this sample as well.

This CDR3 is 12 amino acids long. Trimming shortened V by 4 bases and J by 6 bases, and 10 bases separated the two germline ends. CDR1 is SQVTM and CDR2 is ANQGSEA in the germline V gene. This specimen consisted of unstimulated CD4+ T cells sorted from spleen or lymph node cells, obtained before intestinal transplant. This chain connects TRBV29-1 to TRBJ2-1; D tentatively reads TRBD1 or TRBD2 (6 bases each). The TCR comes from a human donor who received an intestinal transplant. CDR3 sequence: CSVGRGANEQFF. In DNA, the CDR3 is TGCAGCGTTGGTAGGGGGGCCAATGAGCAGTTCTTC.